The present TCR beta chain was sequenced within a study of shared clonotypes between healthy human individuals. Overall study: Donors had three CD4 naive, three CD4 memory, two CD8 naive and one CD8 memory plate apiece.

Generated by immunoSEQ multiplex PCR, the TCRdb table keeps only in-frame clones and is missing some. The repertoire holds 1.4 million to 1.5 million clones, with roughly 97% as singletons. Germline V gives CDR1 LNHDA, CDR2 SQIVND (reference sequence). V lost 10 bases to trimming and J lost 0 bases, with 13 bases between them. The CDR3 runs to 13 residues. The sequencing sample was made of naive CD4+ T cells sorted from blood. This sample's subset: CD45RA+ positively selected. This sequence originates from a man aged 25 to 40 in good health. The chain links TRBV19 to TRBJ2-7, with D possibly TRBD1 on 6 matching bases. CDR3 in amino acids: CATSPGHSYEQYF. The CDR3 bases are TGTGCCACCTCGCCGGGACACTCCTACGAGCAGTACTTC. Full variable domain (rest looked up from reference TRBV19 and TRBJ2-7): DGGITQSPKYLFRKEGQNVTLSCEQNLNHDAMYWYRQDPGQGLRLIYYSQIVNDFQKGDIAEGYSVSREKKESFPLTVTSAQKNPTAFYLCATSPGHSYEQYFGPGTRLTVT.